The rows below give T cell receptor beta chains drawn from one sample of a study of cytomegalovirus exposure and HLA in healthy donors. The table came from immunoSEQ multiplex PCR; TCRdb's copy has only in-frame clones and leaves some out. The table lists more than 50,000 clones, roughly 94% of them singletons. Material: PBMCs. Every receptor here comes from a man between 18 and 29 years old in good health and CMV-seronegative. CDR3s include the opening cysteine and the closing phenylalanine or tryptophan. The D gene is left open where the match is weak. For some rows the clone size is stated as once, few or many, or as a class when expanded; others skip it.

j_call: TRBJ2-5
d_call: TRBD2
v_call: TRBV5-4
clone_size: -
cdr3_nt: TGTGCCAGCAGCTTCGGACTAGAAGAGACCCAGTACTTC
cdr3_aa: CASSFGLEETQYF

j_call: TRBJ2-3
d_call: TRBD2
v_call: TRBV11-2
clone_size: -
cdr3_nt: TGTGCCAGCAGCTTCAGCGGGAGTTCAGATACGCAGTATTTT
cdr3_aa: CASSFSGSSDTQYF

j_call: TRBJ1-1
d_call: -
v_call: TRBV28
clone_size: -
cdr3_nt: TGTGCCAGCAGTTTAGTAGCGACTGAAGCTTTCTTT
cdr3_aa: CASSLVATEAFF

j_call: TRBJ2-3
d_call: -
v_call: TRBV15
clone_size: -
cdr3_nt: TGTGCCACCAGCAGATCCGGGACTGTAGGTGATACGCAGTATTTT
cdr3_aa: CATSRSGTVGDTQYF

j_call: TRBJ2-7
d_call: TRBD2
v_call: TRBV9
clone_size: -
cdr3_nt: TGTGCCAGCAGCCCTCACGGGGGAGGGAACGAGCAGTACTTC
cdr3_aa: CASSPHGGGNEQYF

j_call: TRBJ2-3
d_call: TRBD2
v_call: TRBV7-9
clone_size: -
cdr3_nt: TGTGCCAGCAGCGCGACTAGCGGAGGAGGGGCAGATACGCAGTATTTT
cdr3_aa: CASSATSGGGADTQYF

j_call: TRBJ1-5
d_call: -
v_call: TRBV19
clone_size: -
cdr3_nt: TGTGCCAGTAGTATAGTGCCAGGGGTTAGCAATCAGCCCCAGCATTTT
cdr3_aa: CASSIVPGVSNQPQHF

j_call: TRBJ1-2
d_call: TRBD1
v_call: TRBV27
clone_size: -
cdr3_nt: TGTGCCAGCAGCCTAGGGTTACCCGGGACAGGCTATGGCTACACCTTC
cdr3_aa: CASSLGLPGTGYGYTF

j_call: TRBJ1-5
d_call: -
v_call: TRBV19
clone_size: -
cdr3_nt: TGTGCCAGTAGCCTGGGGCAGGCGAATCAGCCCCAGCATTTT
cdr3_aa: CASSLGQANQPQHF

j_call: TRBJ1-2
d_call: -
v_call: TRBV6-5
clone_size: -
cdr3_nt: TGTGCCAGCAGTTACTCGAGGGGGGGCGGCTACACCTTC
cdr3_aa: CASSYSRGGGYTF

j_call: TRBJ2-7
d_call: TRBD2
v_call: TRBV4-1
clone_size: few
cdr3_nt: TGCGCCAGCAGCCTGGCCCCAGGGCGGGAGGTCCCCTACGAGCAGTACTTC
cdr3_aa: CASSLAPGREVPYEQYF

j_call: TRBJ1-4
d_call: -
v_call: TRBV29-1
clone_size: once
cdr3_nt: TGCAGCGTTGTGATTACAATGAATGGACTGTTTTTT
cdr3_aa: CSVVITMNGLFF

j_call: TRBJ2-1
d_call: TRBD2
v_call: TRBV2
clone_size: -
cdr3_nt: TGTGCCAGCAGTGAAGGTCCGGGACTAGCGGGAGGAGGGAGCTCCTACAATGAGCAGTTCTTC
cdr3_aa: CASSEGPGLAGGGSSYNEQFF

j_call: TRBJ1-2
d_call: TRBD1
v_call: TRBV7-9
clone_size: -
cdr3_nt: TGTGCCAGCAGCTTAGGGAGACAGGGGCGGTGGAACTATGGCTACACCTTC
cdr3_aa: CASSLGRQGRWNYGYTF

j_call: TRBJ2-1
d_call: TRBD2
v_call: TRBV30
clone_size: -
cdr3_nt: TGTGCCTGGAGGGCATCGGGGACTAGCGGGATTAATGAGCAGTTCTTC
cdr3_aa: CAWRASGTSGINEQFF

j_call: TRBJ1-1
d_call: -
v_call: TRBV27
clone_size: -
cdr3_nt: TGTGCCAGCAGTTCCGGGTTTCCGAACACTGAAGCTTTCTTT
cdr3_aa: CASSSGFPNTEAFF

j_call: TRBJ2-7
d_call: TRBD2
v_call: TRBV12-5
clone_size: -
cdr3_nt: TGTGCTAGTGGGGGCGGACTAGCGTGGAGCTCCTACGAGCAGTACTTC
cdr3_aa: CASGGGLAWSSYEQYF

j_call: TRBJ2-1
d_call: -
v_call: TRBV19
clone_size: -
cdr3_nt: TGTGCCATCCCCCCTCACGGGAGTTTTGGGTACAATGAGCAGTTCTTC
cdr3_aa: CAIPPHGSFGYNEQFF

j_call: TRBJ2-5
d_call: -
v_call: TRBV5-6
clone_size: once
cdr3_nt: TGTGCCAGCAGCTGGCGGCGGCCCGAGCGAGAGACCCAGTACTTC
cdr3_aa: CASSWRRPERETQYF

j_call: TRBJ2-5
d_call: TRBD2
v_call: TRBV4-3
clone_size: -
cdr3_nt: TGCGCCAGCAGCCAAGGGGTAGGGACTAGCGGGAGTTCAGAGACCCAGTACTTC
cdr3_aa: CASSQGVGTSGSSETQYF

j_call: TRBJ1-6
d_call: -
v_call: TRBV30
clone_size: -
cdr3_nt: TGTGCCTGGAGGGCCCCCAATTCACCCCTCCACTTT
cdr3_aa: CAWRAPNSPLHF

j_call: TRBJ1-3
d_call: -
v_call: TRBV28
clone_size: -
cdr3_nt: TGTGCCAGCAGTTTTTGGGACACAGGAAACACCATATATTTT
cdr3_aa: CASSFWDTGNTIYF

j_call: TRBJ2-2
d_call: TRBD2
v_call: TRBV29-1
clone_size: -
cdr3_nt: TGCAGCGGGCTAGCGGGAGGGACCCTGAACACCGGGGAGCTGTTTTTT
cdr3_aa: CSGLAGGTLNTGELFF